Each of the 9 T cell receptor beta chains below was sequenced from the same sample in a study of shared clonotypes between healthy human individuals. Using immunoSEQ multiplex PCR, the repertoire was profiled, and TCRdb retains in-frame clones only, with some absent. The data hold roughly 2 million clones, with 85% to 95% observed a single time. The specimen sequenced was naive CD4+ T cells sorted from blood. The subset denotes: CD45RA+ positively selected. The receptor set was obtained from a man in his late teens or twenties in good health.

As regards this clone: Other DNA sequences in this sample translate to the same CDR3. V and J are TRBV5-1 and TRBJ2-1; D may be TRBD2 (6 bases). The CDR3 spans 13 residues. CDR1 and CDR2 (germline): SGHRS, YFSETQ. V lost 0 bases, J lost 7 bases, and 8 bases lay in between. The CDR3 is CASSLVGGNEQFF. CDR3 in DNA: TGCGCCAGCAGCTTGGTGGGGGGTAATGAGCAGTTCTTC.

The count of this clone is one. Other nucleotide sequences in the sample specify the same CDR3. The V call is TRBV6-6, the J call TRBJ1-5; D is unclear. Trimming shortened V by 6 bases and J by 0 bases, and 3 bases separated the two germline ends. This CDR3 is 12 amino acids long. CDR1 and CDR2 (germline): MNHNY, SVGAGI (reference sequence). In DNA, the CDR3 is TGTGCCAGCAGGAATAGCAATCAGCCCCAGCATTTT. Encoded protein: CASRNSNQPQHF.

The chain recombines TRBV5-1 with TRBJ2-3; no firm D call. The CDR3 covers 14 residues. The V end was cut by 2 bases, the J end by 2 bases, with 9 bases between. The germline CDR1 and CDR2 sequences are SGHRS and YFSETQ. CDR3 amino acids: CASSFEFLTDTQYF. The CDR3 DNA follows: TGCGCCAGCAGCTTTGAGTTTCTCACAGATACGCAGTATTTT.

This clone was observed a few times. Other nucleotide sequences from this sample produce the same CDR3. This chain uses TRBV18 with TRBJ1-2; D perhaps matches TRBD1 (5 bases). V lost 0 bases and J 3 bases, leaving 5 bases between the germline ends. The CDR3 is made up of 13 amino acids. CDR1 KGHSH and CDR2 LQKENI come from the germline V gene. Written as DNA, the CDR3 is TGTGCCAGCTCACCACCAGGGGACTATGGCTACACCTTC. Encoded protein: CASSPPGDYGYTF.

The genes are TRBV2 and TRBJ1-1; 11 bases are shared with TRBD1. Losses at the gene ends were 2 bases for V and 7 bases for J; bases not matched to a gene: 9. The V gene's germline CDR1 is SNHLY and CDR2 FYNNEI. The CDR3 length is 16 residues. The chain's CDR3 is CASSEYATGQGVEAFF. Here the CDR3 DNA reads TGTGCCAGCAGTGAATACGCGACGGGACAGGGGGTTGAAGCTTTCTTT.

This chain connects TRBV6-1 to TRBJ2-1; 9 nucleotides line up with TRBD1. Germline CDR1 and CDR2: MNHNS and SASEGT. J lost 8 bases, V lost 6 bases, and 5 bases had no gene match. The CDR3 is 13 residues long. The CDR3 nucleotides read TGTGCCAGCAGACGGGACAGGGTGCATGAGCAGTTCTTC. This translates into CASRRDRVHEQFF.

The CDR3, as DNA: TGCAGCGTACGACGCGGGACGGGCACCTACGAGCAGTACTTC. Protein product: CSVRRGTGTYEQYF. The V gene is TRBV29-1, the J gene TRBJ2-7, with D possibly matching TRBD2 (6 bases). V was shortened by 6 bases and J by 2 bases, with 17 bases between the two germline ends. CDR3 size: 14 residues. Germline loops: CDR1 SQVTM, CDR2 ANQGSEA.

V usage is TRBV2 and J usage is TRBJ1-6, with 7 bases lining up with TRBD1. The V gene end was trimmed by 7 bases and the J gene end by 4 bases; junction bases not matched to a gene: 1. This CDR3 contains 13 residues. CDR1 and CDR2 (germline): SNHLY, FYNNEI. CDR3 DNA: TGTGCCAGCACGGGACAGTATAATTCACCCCTCCACTTT. This translates into CASTGQYNSPLHF. Combining the CDR3 with reference TRBV2 and TRBJ1-6 gives the whole variable domain EPEVTQTPSHQVTQMGQEVILRCVPISNHLYFYWYRQILGQKVEFLVSFYNNEISEKSEIFDDQFSVERPDGSNFTLKIRSTKLEDSAMYFCASTGQYNSPLHFGNGTRLTVT.

This clone has more than one count but fewer than ten. This sample includes further DNA sequences coding for the same CDR3. This rearrangement joins TRBV20-1 to TRBJ2-3; no definite D call. From germline, CDR1 is DFQATT and CDR2 SNEGSKA (reference sequence). The CDR3 consists of 11 residues. Deletions cut 2 bases from V and 3 bases from J, with 3 bases between. The CDR3 DNA sequence: TGCAGTGCTAGACTTACAGATACGCAGTATTTT. Translating gives CSARLTDTQYF.